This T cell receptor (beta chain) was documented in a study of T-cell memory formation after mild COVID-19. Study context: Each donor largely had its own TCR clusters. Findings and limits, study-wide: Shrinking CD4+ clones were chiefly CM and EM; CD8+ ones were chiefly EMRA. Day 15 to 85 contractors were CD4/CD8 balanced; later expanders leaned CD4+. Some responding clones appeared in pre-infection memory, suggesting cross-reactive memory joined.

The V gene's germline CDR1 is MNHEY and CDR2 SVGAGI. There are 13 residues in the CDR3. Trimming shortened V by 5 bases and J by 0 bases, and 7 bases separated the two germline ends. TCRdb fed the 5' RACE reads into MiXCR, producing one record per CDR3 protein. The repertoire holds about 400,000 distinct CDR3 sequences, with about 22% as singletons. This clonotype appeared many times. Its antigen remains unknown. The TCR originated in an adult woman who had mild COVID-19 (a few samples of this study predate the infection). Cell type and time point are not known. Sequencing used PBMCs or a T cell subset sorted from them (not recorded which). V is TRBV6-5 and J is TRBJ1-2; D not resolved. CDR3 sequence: CASSLGPNYGYTF. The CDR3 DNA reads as TGTGCCAGCAGTCTCGGACCTAACTATGGCTACACCTTC.